This T cell receptor beta chain was observed in a study of Ad26.COV2.S vaccination and SARS-CoV-2 variants. For the study at large: The donor belonged to the COV1001 Ad26.COV2.S trial arm.

Germline V lookup: CDR1 MDHEN, CDR2 SYDVKM. V dropped 6 bases and J dropped 6 bases, with 28 bases sitting between them. This CDR3 is 18 amino acids long. Study-level results: Vaccinated individuals (as opposed to placebo recipients) had higher spike-specific TCR breadth. Spike-specific responses of CD8+ and CD4+ T cells were reported to display substantial breadth after vaccination.

Here immunoSEQ multiplex PCR was the method, and the copy in TCRdb shows in-frame clones only, minus some. The sample has about 460,000 clones, 70% to 90% seen once. Treatment reported: 15 to 20 received Ad26.COV2.S at low or high dose, single or two shots; 5 received placebo; per-sample allocation not given. Collection of the samples took place on day 63 after the first injection of vaccine or placebo. Notes on this clone: Its cognate antigen is unknown.

This specimen was peripheral blood, taken in a trial of Ad26.COV2.S vaccine versus placebo. The rearrangement links TRBV28 to TRBJ2-3, with D tentatively TRBD2 (6 bases). The receptor was isolated from a person aged 18-60 years who received the Ad26.COV2.S COVID-19 vaccine or a placebo. CDR3 residues: CASSSPGVSREQRDTQYF. CDR3 coding DNA: TGTGCCAGCAGCTCCCCGGGAGTGTCCAGGGAGCAAAGGGATACGCAGTATTTT.